This T cell receptor (beta chain) was sequenced for a study of blood T cell repertoires in COVID-19. Across the study: Acute-phase and convalescent COVID-19 samples originated in the United States, Italy and Spain. Sources were T cells, B-cell-depleted T cells, or PBMCs; the material itself was cDNA or gDNA.

Per the study methods: How many nucleated cells were present was estimated from reference gene primer amplification. Data came from immunoSEQ multiplex PCR; TCRdb stores just in-frame clones and leaves some out. V and J calls and clone size are copied from that table; D and trimming were computed from the DNA. The sample has approximately 240,000 clones; 70% to 90% are singletons. This CDR3 contains 16 residues. Germline loops: CDR1 SGHDT, CDR2 YYEEEE. The V gene end was trimmed by 2 bases and the J gene end by 4 bases; junction bases not matched to a gene: 8. The clonotype comes from a woman under 30 who had recovered from COVID-19. The sequencing sample was made of peripheral blood. The gene calls are TRBV5-6 and TRBJ1-1; TRBD1 matches at 10 bases. DNA for the CDR3: TGTGCCAGCAGCTTCTATCGGACAGGGGGTCTCACTGAAGCTTTCTTT. It is translated as CASSFYRTGGLTEAFF.